These T cell receptor beta chains were read from a single sample in a study of yellow fever vaccine responses in identical twins. MiXCR, run by TCRdb on the RT-PCR reads, gives a single entry per CDR3 protein. The top ten clones hold 2% to 2.5% of a sample with about 10,000 distinct CDR3 sequences, 83% of them seen once. The sample was T cells from blood (PBMCs), unsorted or a sorted subset (not recorded which), taken before or after yellow fever vaccination (not recorded which). The receptors come from a woman aged 18-30 years who received the yellow fever vaccine. Both conserved end residues are part of each CDR3.

TRBV3-1	TRBJ1-1	CASSLTGGENTEAFF
TRBV2	TRBJ1-5	CASSVDSSSNQPQHF
TRBV12-3/TRBV12-4	TRBJ2-5	CASSFGRKETQYF
TRBV2	TRBJ1-1	CAISVKEMNTEAFF
TRBV2	TRBJ2-7	CASSVGTGGYEQYF
TRBV10-3	TRBJ2-5	CAISGTDRVGQETQYF
TRBV11-3	TRBJ2-2	CASRAGANTGELFF
TRBV24-1	TRBJ2-4	CATSSENIQYF
TRBV13	TRBJ2-3	CASSLRDPSGSTDTQYF
TRBV12-3/TRBV12-4	TRBJ1-2	CASTLGLGTGSYGYTF
TRBV20-1	TRBJ2-3	CSASRAGGVTDTQYF
TRBV12-3/TRBV12-4	TRBJ2-7	CASAIGGSYEQYF
TRBV29-1	TRBJ1-1	CSARNFTEAFF
TRBV2	TRBJ2-5	CASRRLGGRANDQYF
TRBV11-1	TRBJ2-1	CASSRTGRPYNEQFF
TRBV5-5	TRBJ2-7	CASSFFSAGVYEQYF
TRBV20-1	TRBJ1-2	CSAQRAGDGYTF
TRBV5-1	TRBJ2-1	CASSSSGSYNEQFF
TRBV2	TRBJ2-5	CASNGQGARQETQYF
TRBV11-1	TRBJ2-5	CASSLRGSEQETQYF
TRBV18	TRBJ1-1	CASSPLETPNTEAFF
TRBV20-1	TRBJ1-2	CSTSGGYTF
TRBV4-1	TRBJ2-7	CASSQSVVEGYEQYF
TRBV5-4	TRBJ2-2	CASSLTNTGELFF
TRBV29-1	TRBJ2-7	CSVQVGPYEQYF
TRBV11-1	TRBJ2-5	CASRLGQGGETQYF
TRBV11-2	TRBJ1-1	CASSLGRAGDTEAFF
TRBV15	TRBJ1-2	CATSKRQGDYGYTF
TRBV4-1	TRBJ1-1	CASSQQQGAMTEAFF
TRBV27	TRBJ1-5	CASRPDSHYSNQPQHF
TRBV5-5	TRBJ2-2	CASSFGTQNTGELFF
TRBV28	TRBJ2-3	CASSLERFSTDTQYF
TRBV29-1	TRBJ2-1	CSVEGTSILRNEQFF
TRBV6-1	TRBJ1-4	CASTRGGGSFEKLFF
TRBV5-1	TRBJ1-3	CASSLAGTNFGNTIYF
TRBV15	TRBJ2-4	CATSTWEDQNIQYF
TRBV24-1	TRBJ2-1	CATTSGTASYNEQFF
TRBV24-1	TRBJ1-5	CATSDQRQANQPQHF
TRBV12-3/TRBV12-4	TRBJ2-7	CASRGLVNEQYF
TRBV15	TRBJ2-3	CATSRVGGTDTQYF
TRBV6-5	TRBJ2-1	CASSYGGGLYNEQFF
TRBV10-3	TRBJ2-1	CAISESQASGSYNEQFF
TRBV11-1	TRBJ2-3	CASSPDRSYF
TRBV5-4	TRBJ2-7	CASSLNGYEQYF
TRBV3-1	TRBJ2-1	CASSHLELEQFF
TRBV15	TRBJ1-1	CATSTEVADHAFF
TRBV7-8	TRBJ2-3	CASSLVRADTQYF
TRBV4-1	TRBJ1-3	CASSLDSLNTIYF
TRBV18	TRBJ2-1	CASSPMGLDEQFF
TRBV4-2	TRBJ1-1	CASSPGTARSTEAFF
TRBV27	TRBJ2-5	CASSFGQGETQYF
TRBV20-1	TRBJ1-6	CSARTSDNSPLHF
TRBV7-2	TRBJ2-1	CASSLAGTNNEQFF
TRBV29-1	TRBJ2-2	CSGLGYNTGELFF
TRBV2	TRBJ2-7	CASSETDGPYEQYF
TRBV2	TRBJ2-1	CASSEPPGTSSFIRNEQFF
TRBV11-2	TRBJ1-1	CASSPGRLKAFF
TRBV12-3/TRBV12-4	TRBJ1-1	CASSLRQLNTEAFF
TRBV20-1	TRBJ2-1	CSVPGQFYNEQFF